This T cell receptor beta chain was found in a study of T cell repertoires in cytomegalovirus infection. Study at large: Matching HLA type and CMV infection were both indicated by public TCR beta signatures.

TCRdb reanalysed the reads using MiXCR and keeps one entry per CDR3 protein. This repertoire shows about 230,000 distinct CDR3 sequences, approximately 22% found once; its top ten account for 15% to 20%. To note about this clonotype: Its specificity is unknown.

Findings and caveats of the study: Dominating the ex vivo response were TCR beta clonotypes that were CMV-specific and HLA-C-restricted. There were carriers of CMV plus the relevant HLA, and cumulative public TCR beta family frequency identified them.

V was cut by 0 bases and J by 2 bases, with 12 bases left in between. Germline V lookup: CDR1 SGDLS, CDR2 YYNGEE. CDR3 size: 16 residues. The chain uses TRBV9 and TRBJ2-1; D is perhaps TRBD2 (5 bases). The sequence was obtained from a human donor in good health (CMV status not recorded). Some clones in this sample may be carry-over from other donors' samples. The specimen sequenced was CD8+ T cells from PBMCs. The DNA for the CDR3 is TGTGCCAGCAGCGTAGAGCCTAGCTGGACCTACAATGAGCAGTTCTTC. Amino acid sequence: CASSVEPSWTYNEQFF.